The 28 T cell receptor beta chains below all came from one sample that was sequenced in a study of molecular identifiers for immune sequencing clone quantification. TCRdb used MiXCR to reprocess the PCR reads, holding one entry per CDR3 protein. The table lists approximately 670,000 distinct CDR3 sequences, approximately 20% of them singletons. The sequenced sample was naive CD8+ T cells from blood, with Jurkat cell RNA spiked in. Sample subset: FACS-sorted CD8+CD4-CCR7+CD45RA+ naive T cells. The origin of the receptors is a human donor in good health. Some libraries in this study had Jurkat cell RNA spiked in.

The CDR3: CASSGELTYNEQFF. The DNA of the CDR3 is TGTGCCAGTAGTGGCGAACTGACCTACAATGAGCAGTTCTTC. The rearrangement joins TRBV19 to TRBJ2-1, with D unclear. Per the germline V gene, CDR1 is LNHDA and CDR2 is SQIVND (reference sequence). This CDR3 spans 14 amino acids. Trimming took off 5 bases at V and 2 bases at J, with 10 bases between the two ends.

This clonotype was seen many times. The gene calls are TRBV27 and TRBJ2-2; D gene unclear. The V end was cut by 6 bases, the J end by 6 bases, with 5 bases between. The CDR3 is 11 residues long. Germline assignment: CDR1 MNHEY and CDR2 SMNVEV (reference sequence). Written as DNA, the CDR3 is TGTGCCAGCAGCTTTGCCGGGGAGCTGTTTTTT. Amino acids: CASSFAGELFF.

This clonotype occurred many times. The rearrangement uses TRBV6-2 or TRBV6-3 and TRBJ2-7; TRBD1 matches at 7 bases. The junction had 4 bases not matched to a gene; V was cut back by 2 bases and J by 3 bases. CDR3 length: 14 amino acids. Germline V gene lookup returns CDR1 MNHEY and CDR2 SVGEGT. The DNA for the CDR3 is TGTGCCAGCAGTTACAAGGGACAGTACTACGAGCAGTACTTC. This gives the protein CASSYKGQYYEQYF.

The sample holds a few counts of this clonotype. The chain uses TRBV27 and TRBJ2-7; 8 bases are shared with TRBD1. Per the germline V gene, CDR1 is MNHEY and CDR2 is SMNVEV (reference sequence). This CDR3 has 16 amino acids. V shed 3 bases, J shed 2 bases, and the junction held 9 bases outside the gene matches. As DNA, the CDR3 is TGTGCCAGCAGTTTGCTGAACACAGGGGGTCCCTACGAGCAGTACTTC. It codes for CASSLLNTGGPYEQYF.

This clonotype was seen a handful of times. The chain carries TRBV6-1 and TRBJ1-2, with D unclear. The CDR3 length is 15 residues. V lost 1 base to trimming and J lost 4 bases, with 13 bases between them. CDR1 is MNHNS and CDR2 is SASEGT in the germline V gene. The CDR3 DNA reads TGTGCCAGCAGTGAAGTTGGCAGTCCTACCTATGGCTACACCTTC. It encodes CASSEVGSPTYGYTF.

This clonotype was seen ten or more times. This sequence joins TRBV15 and TRBJ2-3; D gene ambiguous. With 6 bases removed from V and 2 bases from J, the gap between germline ends came to 15 bases. Germline lookup yields CDR1 LNHNV and CDR2 YYDKDF (reference sequence). This CDR3 spans 15 amino acids. In DNA form, the CDR3 reads TGTGCCACCAGTCGAGGCCCGTCCCCCACAGATACGCAGTATTTT. It encodes CATSRGPSPTDTQYF.

This clonotype showed up many times. This rearrangement joins TRBV4-3 to TRBJ2-1, with TRBD2 matching over 8 bases. Germline V gene lookup returns CDR1 LGHNA and CDR2 YSLEER. J was trimmed by 9 bases and V by 0 bases; bases with no gene match: 7. This CDR3 is built from 15 residues. The CDR3 DNA reads as TGCGCCAGCAGCCAAGATTCGGGAGGGCCGATTGAGCAGTTCTTC. This gives the protein CASSQDSGGPIEQFF.

This clonotype was counted ten times or more. This CDR3 reads CASSSPLTFYNEQFF. CDR3 DNA: TGTGCCAGCAGCTCCCCGCTGACATTCTACAATGAGCAGTTCTTC. The rearrangement links TRBV7-8 to TRBJ2-1; D is unclear. The V end lost 4 bases, the J end lost 3 bases, and 13 bases lay between the germline ends. This CDR3 has 15 amino acids. The germline V gene encodes CDR1 SGHVS and CDR2 FQNEAQ.

There are many counts of this clonotype. CDR3: CASSLRENQYTDTQYF. In DNA, the CDR3 is TGTGCCAGCAGCCTGCGGGAAAATCAATACACAGATACGCAGTATTTT. The J gene is TRBJ2-3, the V gene TRBV6-5, with D perhaps TRBD2 (6 bases). The CDR3 consists of 16 residues. Germline lookup yields CDR1 MNHEY and CDR2 SVGAGI. Deletions cut 6 bases from V and 2 bases from J, with 18 bases between.

This clonotype showed up just a few times. The rearrangement joins TRBV12-5 to TRBJ2-3; D may be TRBD1 or TRBD2 (6 bases each). CDR1 LGHNT and CDR2 FRNRAP come from the germline V gene. Trimming removed 1 base from V and 6 bases from J, with 17 bases in between. The CDR3 has 16 amino acids. The CDR3 DNA follows: TGTGCTAGTGGTTTGGGTATCAGGGGAGGAGGTGATACGCAGTATTTT. Protein product: CASGLGIRGGGDTQYF.

The chain recombines TRBV7-9 with TRBJ1-2, with D tentatively TRBD1 (5 bases). The CDR3 consists of 13 residues. The germline V gene encodes CDR1 SEHNR and CDR2 FQNEAQ (reference sequence). V was trimmed by 5 bases and J by 7 bases, leaving 14 bases between them. As DNA, the CDR3 is TGTGCCAGCAGCGCACCGGGGAGGGGTGGCTACACCTTC. Its translation: CASSAPGRGGYTF.

This clonotype appeared many times. This chain uses TRBV12-3 or TRBV12-4 with TRBJ1-1; no firm D call. This CDR3 is 12 amino acids long. Trimming removed 5 bases at V and 6 bases at J, with 10 bases between. The CDR3 loop reads CASSPTGAEAFF. CDR3 nucleotide sequence: TGTGCCAGCAGTCCCACGGGCGCTGAAGCTTTCTTT.

In regard to this clonotype: Here the CDR3 omits its conserved ending phenylalanine or tryptophan, so a read error is the likely source. The chain recombines TRBV10-3 with TRBJ2-7; 8 bases match TRBD1. This CDR3 comprises 14 residues. After removal of 10 bases from V and 0 bases from J, the junction contained 8 bases not matched to a gene. Germline assignment: CDR1 ENHRY and CDR2 SYGVKD. The CDR3 reads CASGQGLRSYEQYS. The CDR3 DNA follows: TGTGCCAGCGGACAGGGCCTGCGCTCCTACGAGCAGTACTCC.

On this clonotype: It may be a read error: a sequence one base away is much more abundant. The V gene is TRBV6-2 or TRBV6-3, the J gene TRBJ1-1; D gene unclear. The CDR3 loop spans 13 amino acids. Between the trimmed V and J ends, which lost 6 bases and 7 bases, there was a span of 15 bases. CDR1 is MNHEY, CDR2 SVGEGT, per germline. The CDR3 sequence: CASRRNPGIEAFF. CDR3 DNA: TGTGCCAGCAGACGGAACCCTGGGATTGAAGCTTTCTTT.

The J gene is TRBJ2-4, the V gene TRBV4-2; 8 nucleotides line up with TRBD1. CDR1 and CDR2 from the germline V gene are LGHNA and YNFKEQ. The CDR3 sequence is 13 residues long. V gave up 7 bases and J gave up 9 bases; unmatched junction bases: 8. This CDR3 reads CASNLGTGGIQYF. The CDR3 DNA reads as TGTGCCAGCAACCTTGGGACAGGCGGCATTCAGTACTTC.

This clonotype was picked up many times. V and J are TRBV7-2 and TRBJ2-1, with D perhaps TRBD2 (5 bases). The V end lost 5 bases, the J end lost 5 bases, and 16 bases lay between the germline ends. Germline V gene sequence: CDR1 SGHTA, CDR2 FQGNSA. The CDR3 loop spans 15 amino acids. CDR3 sequence (DNA): TGTGCCAGCAGCCACGCCCGGGGATGGGACAATGAGCAGTTCTTC. This encodes CASSHARGWDNEQFF.

This clonotype was counted only a few times. The chain uses TRBV7-2 and TRBJ2-1, with D perhaps TRBD2 (6 bases). This CDR3 spans 15 amino acids. V lost 2 bases and J lost 8, with 16 bases in between. Germline V gene sequence: CDR1 SGHTA, CDR2 FQGNSA. DNA for the CDR3: TGTGCCAGCAGCTTAAAAACTAGCAGAGGAGATGAGCAGTTCTTC. This gives the protein CASSLKTSRGDEQFF.

On this clonotype itself: This sequence may be a read error, since a much larger clone differs from it by one base. The genes are TRBV14 and TRBJ2-3; the D is unclear. CDR3 size: 15 residues. V was shortened by 4 bases and J by 4 bases, with 15 bases between the two germline ends. CDR1 is SGHDN, CDR2 FVKESK, per germline. The DNA for the CDR3 is TGTGCCAGCAGCCCAGATACCACTATGGCAGATACGCAGTATTTT. It is translated as CASSPDTTMADTQYF.

With respect to this clonotype: A much bigger clone sits one base away, suggesting this may be a read error. The chain recombines TRBV19 with TRBJ2-7; D gene ambiguous. The CDR3 consists of 13 residues. Germline V gene data show CDR1 as LNHDA and CDR2 as SQIVND (reference sequence). CDR3 sequence reads: CASMSSFHYEQCF. In DNA form, the CDR3 reads TGTGCCAGTATGAGCTCCTTTCACTACGAGCAGTGCTTC.

Comment on this clonotype: One end of the junction varies from germline; a read error may be responsible. The chain has TRBV28 and TRBJ1-1; a weak D match, TRBD1 (6 bases). The length of the CDR3 is 14 residues. Germline V gives CDR1 MDHEN, CDR2 SYDVKM. The CDR3 sequence is CASTQNTGIPEALF. The CDR3 DNA reads TGTGCCAGCACCCAAAATACAGGGATCCCTGAAGCTCTCTTT.

This clonotype was counted a few times. J is TRBJ2-4 and V is TRBV7-9; possibly TRBD1 for D (7 bases). Germline V gene lookup returns CDR1 SEHNR and CDR2 FQNEAQ (reference sequence). Deletions cut 5 bases from V and 3 bases from J, with 20 bases between. The CDR3 has 17 residues. CDR3 protein: CASSPSSGGLDKNIQYF. CDR3 nucleotide sequence: TGTGCCAGCAGCCCCTCGTCAGGGGGGCTTGACAAAAACATTCAGTACTTC.

In this sample, this clonotype turned up many times. The J gene is TRBJ1-3, the V gene TRBV4-1, with D unclear. From germline, CDR1 is MGHRA and CDR2 YSYEKL. V was trimmed by 0 bases and J by 2 bases, leaving 8 bases between them. This CDR3 contains 15 residues. CDR3 sequence: CASSQEGTTGNTIYF. In DNA form, the CDR3 reads TGCGCCAGCAGCCAAGAGGGTACAACTGGAAACACCATATATTTT.

This clonotype was counted many times. This rearrangement joins TRBV2 to TRBJ2-5; maybe TRBD2 (5 bases). This CDR3 contains 15 residues. Trimming shortened V by 0 bases and J by 2 bases, and 10 bases separated the two germline ends. CDR1 and CDR2 (germline): SNHLY, FYNNEI. CDR3: CASSEAGLEQETQYF. CDR3 DNA: TGTGCCAGCAGTGAAGCCGGACTCGAACAAGAGACCCAGTACTTC.

V is TRBV2 and J is TRBJ1-1; D might be TRBD1 (6 bases). Between the trimmed V and J ends, which lost 11 bases and 7 bases, there was a span of 20 bases. Germline V gives CDR1 SNHLY, CDR2 FYNNEI. The CDR3 is made up of 13 amino acids. The CDR3 DNA is TGTGCCGGGGGCCAGGGAGGGAGGGTTGAAGCTTTCTTT. Its protein is CAGGQGGRVEAFF.

About this clonotype itself: A much larger clone sits a single nucleotide away, making a read error possible. The J gene is TRBJ2-5, the V gene TRBV3-1; D is unresolved. CDR3 length: 15 residues. The V gene's germline CDR1 is LGHDT and CDR2 YNNKEL (reference sequence). V was shortened by 0 bases and J by 3 bases, with 11 bases between the two germline ends. The CDR3 DNA sequence: TGTGCCAGCAGCCAAGATAGGCAGTCCAAAGAGACCCAGTACTTC. It yields the protein CASSQDRQSKETQYF.

In this sample, this clonotype turned up many times. A much larger clone is a single base away; this may be a read error. This rearrangement joins TRBV27 to TRBJ1-1; the match to TRBD1 covers 7 bases. CDR1 and CDR2 (germline): MNHEY, SMNVEV (reference sequence). The CDR3 spans 14 residues. J gave up 0 bases and V 6 bases, and 4 bases lay outside the gene matches. The CDR3 DNA reads as TGTGCCAGCAGATTGGGACAGATGAACACTGAAGCTTTCTTT. Translating it yields CASRLGQMNTEAFF.

Remarks on this clonotype: A much larger clone differs by one base, so this may be a read error. The chain employs TRBV28 and TRBJ2-7; D is uncertain. Deletions cut 3 bases from V and 5 bases from J, with 8 bases between. Looked up from germline, CDR1 is MDHEN and CDR2 is SYDVKM. This CDR3 has 12 residues. CDR3 loop: CASSFRGNEQYV. The DNA for the CDR3 is TGTGCCAGCAGTTTCAGAGGAAACGAGCAGTACGTC.

Concerning this clonotype itself: This may be a read error, as it is one base from a much larger clone. The rearrangement uses TRBV15 and TRBJ2-3; 7 bases are shared with TRBD1. Germline V gene lookup returns CDR1 LNHNV and CDR2 YYDKDF (reference sequence). The CDR3 loop spans 15 amino acids. The CDR3 nucleotides read TGTGCCACCAGCAGGACAGGGCGAATCACAGGTACGCAGTATTTT. Translating it yields CATSRTGRITGTQYF.